This section outlines one T cell receptor (beta chain) sequence together with its context. This sample was included in a study of T cells after yellow fever vaccination. Study at large: SMART-Seq v4 Ultra Low Input handled preparation of low-cell-number fractions.

Each CDR3 protein is one row after TCRdb ran MiXCR on the 5' RACE reads. The sample lists about 96,000 distinct CDR3 sequences, over 8% occurring once. Study results and limitations: Re-detected after boosting: most primary clones, 96% of CD4 and roughly 88% of CD8.

Between the trimmed V and J ends, which lost 6 bases and 2 bases, there was a span of 5 bases. Germline V gene sequence: CDR1 SEHNR, CDR2 FQNEAQ (reference sequence). This CDR3 contains 13 residues. The source was CD8+ T cells not binding an NS4B(214-222) dextramer, sorted from PBMCs, collected around 15 days after the first yellow fever vaccination. This TCR derives from a man aged 18 to 30 who received the YFV17D yellow fever vaccine. V and J are TRBV7-9 and TRBJ2-6; D ambiguous. This CDR3 reads CASSHPGANVLTF. CDR3 nucleotide sequence: TGTGCCAGCAGTCACCCTGGGGCCAACGTCCTGACTTTC.